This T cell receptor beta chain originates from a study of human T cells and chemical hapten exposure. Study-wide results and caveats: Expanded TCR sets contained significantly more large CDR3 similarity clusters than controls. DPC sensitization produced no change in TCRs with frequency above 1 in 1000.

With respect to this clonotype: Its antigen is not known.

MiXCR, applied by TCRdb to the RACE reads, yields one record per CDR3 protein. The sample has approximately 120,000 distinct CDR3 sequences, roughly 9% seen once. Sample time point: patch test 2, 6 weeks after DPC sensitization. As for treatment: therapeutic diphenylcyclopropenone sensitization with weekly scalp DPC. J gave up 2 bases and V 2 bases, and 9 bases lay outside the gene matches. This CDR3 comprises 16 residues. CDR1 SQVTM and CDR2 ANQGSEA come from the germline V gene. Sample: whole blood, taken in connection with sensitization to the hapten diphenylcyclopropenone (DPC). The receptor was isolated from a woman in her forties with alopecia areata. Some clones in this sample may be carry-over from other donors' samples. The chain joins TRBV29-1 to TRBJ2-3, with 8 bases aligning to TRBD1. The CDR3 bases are TGCAGCGTTGAAAAAGGACAGGGTTGGTCCACAGATACGCAGTATTTT. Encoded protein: CSVEKGQGWSTDTQYF.